This TCR beta chain was observed in a study of blood T cells in healthy people across ages (dated by TCRdb to the mid-2010s). In terms of the full investigation: Template switching captured roughly one uniquely barcoded TCR beta cDNA molecule per two T cells in model experiments. Four age groups were formed from the donors: young (average approximately 15 years), middle-aged (around 39), aged (roughly 56) and long-lived (about 80). Using deep sequencing normalized with unique cDNA molecular identifiers, the study measured how TCR beta repertoire diversity changes with age. Two additional independent replicas of 1 million unique cDNA reads from the same blood draw were analyzed for two donors (one aged 18 to 30 and one aged 80 or older). What the study reported, not specific to this receptor: Estimates of total diversity from one million sequenced T cells were regarded as lower bounds and underestimates. As age increased, observed TCR beta diversity per million T cells dropped in a roughly linear way, and a significant reduction was already evident by age about 40. Because donor CMV infection status was unknown, age-related changes in expanded clonotypes were potentially confounded. A strong correlation was found between observed TCR beta diversity and the percentage of naive T cells measured by flow cytometry. Compared with the aged group, the long-lived group had more naive CD4+ T cells, fewer expanded clones and increased TCR diversity, a pattern suggesting age selection. Conclusive comparison of naive and antigen-experienced compartments was prevented by the profiling of bulk unsorted PBMCs.

Library preparation used 5' RACE. The data were produced on an Illumina HiSeq 2500. A second roughly 6 to 12 cycle PCR used a sample-barcoded 5' primer and a J-beta primer mix. A template-switch 5' adaptor carrying 12 random nucleotides introduced a unique molecular identifier onto each TCR beta cDNA molecule. Each sample yielded at least 2.5 million CDR3-containing paired-end reads. First-strand cDNA synthesis was performed from all RNA using the Mint cDNA synthesis kit, with priming by a TRBC-specific oligonucleotide. Following uracil-DNA glycosylase treatment, all cDNA underwent a first 18-cycle PCR with the universal primers M1SS and BC2_uni_R. Concerning the study's data processing: For normalization, 1 million high-quality reads were randomly selected from each sample, with every read carrying a distinct molecular identifier. Reads sharing molecular identifiers were discarded rather than binned into consensus sequences. CDR3 identification, clonotype clustering and error correction used MiTCR with a Q25 quality threshold and the strictest error-elimination algorithm. A nonparametric unseen species model with Euler transformation was used to estimate lower-bound total TCR beta diversity. In TCRdb, the public reads were trimmed at Q25 with fastp and aligned with MiXCR, with productive beta chains retained. Rows matching on CDR3 protein sequence are summarized as one entry with the most common DNA and genes. These V and J calls originate from TCRdb's pipeline instead of the authors' own analysis. Present in this sample are over 500,000 distinct CDR3 sequences, roughly a quarter of which were seen just once. The top ten clonotypes cover about 3.9% of the sample.

There are 11 amino acids in the CDR3, from cysteine to phenylalanine inclusive. Just CDR3 DNA is preserved here, 33 bases in frame from base 1. The germline V gene (reference sequence) gives CDR1 as DFQATT and CDR2 as SNEGSKA. The approximately 41 donors, aged roughly 6 to 95 years, were systemically healthy Caucasian individuals from Russia. Each donor gave 8 to 10 milliliters of peripheral blood, collected into EDTA-treated Vacutainer tubes. Ficoll-Paque density-gradient centrifugation was used to isolate PBMCs, with at least 7 million obtained per sample. Total RNA was extracted from PBMCs with Trizol reagent, with at least 5 micrograms obtained per sample. Naive CD45RAhigh/CD27high T cell percentages were measured by flow cytometry on a PBMC aliquot from every donor. This clonotype was detected only a few times. The antigen it recognizes is unknown. No base quality values were provided; no much bigger clone lies one nucleotide off.

These data are also associated with another study on T cells of mothers and their children. The second investigation adds: Nine systemically healthy Caucasian individuals, comprising three mothers and their six children, were included as donors. cDNA synthesis used all of the extracted RNA, with roughly 1.6 ug of RNA in each 15 ul reaction. In the second PCR, the M1S primer introduced both the sample barcodes and 2-4 random nucleotides. More than 8 million TCR beta CDR3 reads were obtained from each mother, and about 3 million reads were obtained from each child. In both related and unrelated pairs, thymic selection shapes the output of TCR recombination in a similar way, with inherited differences having only a minor effect. Related mother-child pairs always showed normalized repertoire overlap that was slightly higher than in unrelated mother-child pairs, though the difference was never significant. No persistent microchimeric T cell clones were detected, at a sensitivity of about 100 clones per million clonotypes. The study used deep NGS to compare TCR beta repertoires of mothers and children, seeking features distinguishing related mother-child pairs from unrelated individuals. The mean age was roughly 40 +/- 4 years for the mothers and about 12 +/- 4 years for the children. Libraries were sequenced on Illumina HiSeq 2000 with 100+100 nt paired-end reads after adapter ligation with NEBNext reagents. To avoid cross-contamination, the mother libraries and the child libraries were prepared a month apart and sequenced in separate runs. For each donor, somewhere between roughly 500,000 and 2,100,000 distinct TCR beta clonotypes were identified. Naive TCR beta clonotypes were estimated from low-frequency clonotypes matched to each donor's FACS-determined naive share, without sorting.

The receptor comes from a boy between 2 and 15 years old in good health. The chain employs TRBV20-1 and TRBJ2-5, with no D gene named confidently. The assigned J gene may be wrong: the sequence end matches TRBJ2-7 better. The sequencing sample was made of blood. Read as DNA, the sequence is TGCAGTGCGAAAGTCTCCTACGAGCAGTACTTC. This gives the protein CSAKVSYEQYF.